Listed here are 8 T cell receptor beta chains from one sample, sequenced in a study of cytomegalovirus exposure and HLA in healthy donors. The PCR ran on 60 Vbeta and 13 Jbeta primers. Assay used: immunoSEQ multiplex PCR; TCRdb lists only in-frame clones, some missing. The sample records over 150,000 clones, 75% to 85% being singletons. Sequences were obtained from PBMCs. The receptor source for this set is a woman in her thirties in good health and CMV-seronegative.

The chain carries TRBV15 and TRBJ1-2; TRBD1 matches 7 bases. This CDR3 has 17 residues. CDR1 is LNHNV, CDR2 YYDKDF, per germline (reference sequence). The junction had 16 bases not matched to a gene; V was cut back by 5 bases and J by 4 bases. CDR3 sequence: CATSPTDRKGDLYGYTF. The CDR3, as DNA: TGTGCCACCAGCCCGACGGACAGGAAAGGGGACCTCTATGGCTACACCTTC. Full variable domain (outside the CDR3, taken from reference TRBV15 and TRBJ1-2): DAMVIQNPRYQVTQFGKPVTLSCSQTLNHNVMYWYQQKSSQAPKLLFHYYDKDFNNEADTPDNFQSRRPNTSFCFLDIRSPGLGDTAMYLCATSPTDRKGDLYGYTFGSGTRLTVV.

This rearrangement joins TRBV19 to TRBJ1-1; D gene unclear. The CDR3 has 13 amino acids. The V end was cut by 7 bases, the J end by 9 bases, with 18 bases between. The germline V gene encodes CDR1 LNHDA and CDR2 SQIVND (reference sequence). This CDR3 is CASTVQPGFKAFF. DNA of the CDR3: TGTGCCAGTACGGTCCAGCCGGGTTTCAAAGCTTTCTTT. Variable domain in full (rest from reference TRBV19 and TRBJ1-1): DGGITQSPKYLFRKEGQNVTLSCEQNLNHDAMYWYRQDPGQGLRLIYYSQIVNDFQKGDIAEGYSVSREKKESFPLTVTSAQKNPTAFYLCASTVQPGFKAFFGQGTRLTVV.

This clone has only a few counts. The chain couples TRBV5-4 to TRBJ1-6; D is uncertain. This CDR3 has 15 amino acids. Germline loops: CDR1 SGHNT, CDR2 YYREEE (reference sequence). V was trimmed by 0 bases and J by 2 bases, leaving 6 bases between them. The CDR3 loop reads CASSLAEAYNSPLHF. The CDR3 nucleotides are TGTGCCAGCAGCTTGGCAGAGGCCTATAATTCACCCCTCCACTTT.

This clone came up once. The gene calls are TRBV2 and TRBJ1-5; 8 nucleotides line up with TRBD1. The V gene end was trimmed by 8 bases and the J gene end by 9 bases; junction bases not matched to a gene: 9. CDR3 length: 13 residues. The germline gives CDR1 SNHLY, CDR2 FYNNEI. As DNA, the CDR3 is TGTGCCAGCGATAGGACAGGGCCTGGGCCCCAGCATTTT. This translates into CASDRTGPGPQHF.

The chain employs TRBV5-1 and TRBJ2-7; 9 positions match TRBD1. The CDR3 sequence is 18 residues long. With V trimmed by 1 base and J by 4 bases, 15 bases remained unmatched. Germline CDR1 reads SGHRS; CDR2 reads YFSETQ. CDR3 coding DNA: TGCGCCAGCAGCTTGATGGGGGACAGGGTCGGTTTATCGTACGAGCAGTACTTC. Translated: CASSLMGDRVGLSYEQYF.

This chain joins TRBV29-1 and TRBJ2-7; D is unresolved. Germline loops: CDR1 SQVTM, CDR2 ANQGSEA. The CDR3 loop spans 15 amino acids. The germline V and J ends were trimmed by 0 bases and 2 bases, with 14 bases remaining between them. The DNA of the CDR3 is TGCAGCGTTGAAGAGGCAGGCAGCAGTACCTACGAGCAGTACTTC. Amino acid sequence: CSVEEAGSSTYEQYF.

This clone has only one observation. The chain recombines TRBV6-5 with TRBJ2-7; D remains ambiguous. Germline assignment: CDR1 MNHEY and CDR2 SVGAGI. The CDR3 has 13 amino acids. The germline V and J ends were trimmed by 2 bases and 6 bases, with 11 bases remaining between them. The CDR3 nucleotides are TGTGCCAGCAGTTACGGTTCAGATACCGAGCAGTACTTC. This codes for CASSYGSDTEQYF.

In the case of this clone: The identical CDR3 is also encoded by other nucleotide sequences in the sample. The V and J genes are TRBV28 and TRBJ1-2; no clear D. This CDR3 spans 11 amino acids. Germline V lookup: CDR1 MDHEN, CDR2 SYDVKM. Trimming pared 7 bases from V and 2 bases from J, leaving 5 bases between. CDR3 amino acids: CASTSNYGYTF. The CDR3 DNA sequence: TGTGCCAGCACCTCGAACTATGGCTACACCTTC.